This is a list of T cell receptor beta chains from one sample in a study of blood T cell repertoires in COVID-19. TCRdb keeps only in-frame clones here, not all; method: immunoSEQ multiplex PCR. The table records nearly 35,000 clones, around 73% of them present only once. The sample was peripheral blood. Receptors were obtained from an older woman with acute or convalescent COVID-19. CDR3s include the opening cysteine and the closing phenylalanine or tryptophan. A D gene is named only where the DNA matches it firmly. Size is omitted from some rows. Given values are once, few, many or a class for expanded clones.

>TRBJ2-3|TRBV10-3|15|TRBD2|once
TGTGCCATCAGTGTTGCGGGGGGGCCCACAGATACGCAGTATTTT
CAISVAGGPTDTQYF
>TRBJ2-3|TRBV28|15|-|-
TGTGCCAGCAGTGGGGGGACCAGTCTCGCAGATACGCAGTATTTT
CASSGGTSLADTQYF
>TRBJ2-3|TRBV9|12|-|once
TGTGCCAGCAGCCTGAGCACAGATACGCAGTATTTT
CASSLSTDTQYF
>TRBJ2-6|TRBV9|19|-|-
TGTGCCAGCAGCGATAAACAGGGAGGGGTCCCCTCTGGGGCCAACGTCCTGACTTTC
CASSDKQGGVPSGANVLTF
>TRBJ2-7|TRBV5-1|14|TRBD1|medium-sized
TGCGCCAGCAGCGCCCGGGACAGGGCTCACGAGCAGTACTTC
CASSARDRAHEQYF
>TRBJ1-5|TRBV19|14|TRBD1|-
TGTGCCAGTAGCCCCGGACAGGCTGGCCAGCCCCAGCATTTT
CASSPGQAGQPQHF
>TRBJ2-7|TRBV20-1|14|-|once
TGCAGTGCTAGTGGTCAGGGAACACTCTACGAGCAGTACTTC
CSASGQGTLYEQYF
>TRBJ1-3|TRBV5-6|16|-|-
TGTGCCAGCAGCTGGGGTCGGGAAACCTCTGGAAACACCATATATTTT
CASSWGRETSGNTIYF
>TRBJ1-2|TRBV5-5|14|TRBD1|few
TGTGCCAGCAGCACCGGACAGGCGATCTATGGCTACACCTTC
CASSTGQAIYGYTF
>TRBJ1-3|TRBV29-1|14|-|-
TGCAGCGTTGGATCCCCGACAGGTGGAGACACCATATATTTT
CSVGSPTGGDTIYF
>TRBJ1-6|TRBV27|12|-|few
TGTGCCAGCAGTTTTACAGGGACACCCCTCCACTTT
CASSFTGTPLHF
>TRBJ2-6|TRBV5-6|13|-|few
TGTGCCAGCAGCCGCTCTGGGGCCAACGTCCTGACTTTC
CASSRSGANVLTF
>TRBJ1-2|TRBV12-3/TRBV12-4|12|TRBD1|-
TGTGCCAGCAGGCCTGATGCAGGGGGCAACACCTTC
CASRPDAGGNTF
>TRBJ2-5|TRBV9|16|TRBD2|-
TGTGCCAGCAGCACCGGGACTAGCGGGGCCCAAGAGACCCAGTACTTC
CASSTGTSGAQETQYF
>TRBJ2-7|TRBV18|13|-|few
TGTGCCAGCTCACCTGATACAGGGACCGAGCAGTACTTC
CASSPDTGTEQYF
>TRBJ2-2|TRBV18|16|TRBD1|-
TGTGCCAGCTCACCAATACGGCAGGGGGCCGACGGGGAGCTGTTTTTT
CASSPIRQGADGELFF
>TRBJ2-7|TRBV7-2|13|-|-
TGTGCCAGCAGCTTAGCGCGGTCCAACGAGCAGTACTTC
CASSLARSNEQYF
>TRBJ2-7|TRBV5-6|15|TRBD1|-
TGTGCCAGCAGCTCATTACAGGGGTGGCCCTACGAGCAGTACTTC
CASSSLQGWPYEQYF
>TRBJ1-2|TRBV27|16|TRBD1|few
TGTGCCAGCAGTTTAGGACAGGGGTATACCGGCTATGGCTACACCTTC
CASSLGQGYTGYGYTF
>TRBJ2-4|TRBV11-1|16|-|-
TGTGCCAGCAGCTTAAGCCCAGGGGGGTTTAGGGACATTCAGTACTTC
CASSLSPGGFRDIQYF
>TRBJ2-2|TRBV7-2|16|-|-
TGTGCCAGCAGCTCCAGCGTAGGAGGGGTCACCGGGGAGCTGTTTTTT
CASSSSVGGVTGELFF
>TRBJ1-5|TRBV5-1|16|TRBD1|few
TGCGCCAGCAGCCGGACAGGATCGCCCCCCGGGCAGCCCCAGCATTTT
CASSRTGSPPGQPQHF
>TRBJ1-2|TRBV12-3/TRBV12-4|12|TRBD1|-
TGTGCCAGCAGTTTGGGGGACAGCCGCTACACCTTC
CASSLGDSRYTF
>TRBJ2-7|TRBV6-6|11|-|-
TGTGCCAGCAGCCCCCCCGGCGAGCAGTACTTC
CASSPPGEQYF
>TRBJ2-1|TRBV6-5|15|TRBD2|-
TGTGCCACCCGCGGGACTAGCGGGGGGTTCAATGAGCAGTTCTTC
CATRGTSGGFNEQFF
>TRBJ1-3|TRBV6-2/TRBV6-3|16|TRBD1|-
TGTGCCAGCAGTTCCGGACAGGGGGCCTCTGGAAACACCATATATTTT
CASSSGQGASGNTIYF
>TRBJ2-2|TRBV18|15|-|-
TGTGCCAGCTCACCGCGCACAGGGTTTTCCGGGGAGCTGTTTTTT
CASSPRTGFSGELFF
>TRBJ1-1|TRBV4-1|16|-|-
TGCGCCAGCAGCTCGGGGAGGGGGGGACCGAACACTGAAGCTTTCTTT
CASSSGRGGPNTEAFF
>TRBJ2-3|TRBV4-1|20|TRBD2|few
TGCGCCAGCAGCCAAGATGTGGCGGGGGGGCTTCCGCGTAGCACAGATACGCAGTATTTT
CASSQDVAGGLPRSTDTQYF
>TRBJ2-1|TRBV6-5|15|-|few
TGTGCCAGCAGTTACTCGCCCAAGGGGGTTAATGAGCAGTTCTTC
CASSYSPKGVNEQFF
>TRBJ1-1|TRBV6-5|13|-|-
TGTGCCAGCAGTCCACGACAGGACACTGAAGCTTTCTTT
CASSPRQDTEAFF
>TRBJ1-6|TRBV18|14|-|-
TGTGCCAGCTCACCACCGGCCTCTAATTCACCCCTCCACTTT
CASSPPASNSPLHF
>TRBJ1-3|TRBV6-5|14|-|-
TGTGCCAGCAGCCGGGACATCCATGGAAACACCATATATTTT
CASSRDIHGNTIYF
>TRBJ2-3|TRBV19|13|TRBD2|-
TGTGCCAGCCGACTAGCGGGGACAGATACGCAGTATTTT
CASRLAGTDTQYF
>TRBJ2-4|TRBV30|15|-|-
TGTGCCTGGGCGAAAAAGGGGCTAGCCAAAAACATTCAGTACTTC
CAWAKKGLAKNIQYF
>TRBJ1-3|TRBV3-1/TRBV3-2|14|-|-
TGTGCCAGCAGCTCCCGTAGTTCTGGAAACACCATATATTTT
CASSSRSSGNTIYF
>TRBJ2-3|TRBV2|18|TRBD1|-
TGTGCCAGCAGCTCCACAGGGGCCAGGACCCCTAGCACAGATACGCAGTATTTT
CASSSTGARTPSTDTQYF
>TRBJ2-5|TRBV5-4|14|TRBD2|-
TGTGCCAGCAGCTTAAGCGGGGGAGGAGAGACCCAGTACTTC
CASSLSGGGETQYF
>TRBJ1-1|TRBV19|14|-|-
TGTGCCAGTAAGAGGACACAGCACGGCACTGAAGCTTTCTTT
CASKRTQHGTEAFF
>TRBJ1-1|TRBV28|19|TRBD1|-
TGTGCCAGCACCCATCGTTTGTTATATGGACAGGGGGAGAGAACTGAAGCTTTCTTT
CASTHRLLYGQGERTEAFF
>TRBJ1-1|TRBV21-1|14|-|-
TGTGCCAGCAGCAATGAGGAAGAGGACACTGAAGCTTTCTTT
CASSNEEEDTEAFF
>TRBJ1-6|TRBV6-5|14|-|-
TGTGCCAGCGCCGAAGGGGTGCATAATTCACCCCTCCACTTT
CASAEGVHNSPLHF
>TRBJ2-1|TRBV28|12|-|once
TGTGCCAGCAATTCTCTAGCGTGGGAGCAGTTCTTC
CASNSLAWEQFF
>TRBJ2-2|TRBV14|17|-|-
TGTGCCAGCAGCCCGGGAAGGTACTACCAGAACACCGGGGAGCTGTTTTTT
CASSPGRYYQNTGELFF
>TRBJ1-3|TRBV19|14|-|-
TGTGCCAGTAGTACCCCAGAGGGTGGAAACACCATATATTTT
CASSTPEGGNTIYF
>TRBJ2-1|TRBV9|15|TRBD1|-
TGTGCCAGCAGCGATGGACAGGGGGCAGACAATGAGCAGTTCTTC
CASSDGQGADNEQFF
>TRBJ2-1|TRBV10-3|15|TRBD2|-
TGTGCCAGCGGGATAGGACTAGCGGGGGACAATGAGCAGTTCTTC
CASGIGLAGDNEQFF
>TRBJ2-2|TRBV3-1/TRBV3-2|15|TRBD2|-
TGTGCCAGCAGCCCGGGACTAGAGAACACCGGGGAGCTGTTTTTT
CASSPGLENTGELFF
>TRBJ1-5|TRBV10-1|17|-|few
TGCGCCAGCAGTGAGGAGGGAGGGGACTATAGCAATCAGCCCCAGCATTTT
CASSEEGGDYSNQPQHF
>TRBJ2-2|TRBV7-9|15|-|-
TGTGCCAGCAGCTTACAAGGGGTACGCACCGGGGAGCTGTTTTTT
CASSLQGVRTGELFF
>TRBJ2-7|TRBV9|16|TRBD1|-
TGTGCCAGCAGCGTAGGCTCGAGGGACAGGGGAGAGGAGCAGTACTTC
CASSVGSRDRGEEQYF
>TRBJ2-5|TRBV7-9|14|-|few
TGTGCCAGCAGCTTAGGGGAGAATCAAGAGACCCAGTACTTC
CASSLGENQETQYF
>TRBJ1-1|TRBV6-1|16|-|-
TGTGCCAGCAGTGAAGCTTTTTGGGAGGGGAACACTGAAGCTTTCTTT
CASSEAFWEGNTEAFF
>TRBJ1-5|TRBV2|15|-|-
TGTGCCAGCAGTGACGCGGACAGTAGCAATCAGCCCCAGCATTTT
CASSDADSSNQPQHF